This TCR beta chain was recovered during a study of Graves' ophthalmopathy and Graves' hyperthyroidism. Germline loops: CDR1 SGHTA, CDR2 FQGNSA. CDR3 length: 15 amino acids. The V gene lost 5 bases and the J gene lost 1 base, with 14 bases spanning the gap. Regarding the study as a whole: Ophthalmopathy progression was predicted with 55% to 71% sensitivity and roughly 79% specificity.

The study amplified TCR beta CDR3 regions using RNA transcripts. First-round RT-PCR relied on HTBI primers, and a second-round multiplex PCR came next. Via MiXCR, TCRdb re-called the multiplex PCR reads, giving one row per CDR3 protein. The sample comprises about 380,000 distinct CDR3 sequences, roughly 14% of which are singletons, and about 7% rests with the top ten. This clonotype came up many times. What it recognizes is unknown. The sample comprised peripheral blood. This TCR was sampled from a young woman with stable Graves' hyperthyroidism. This chain connects TRBV7-2 to TRBJ1-1; possible D gene TRBD1, 6 bases. CDR3 nucleotides: TGTGCCAGCAGCCGCTTAGGGGGTTCGAACACTGAAGCTTTCTTT. Amino acid sequence: CASSRLGGSNTEAFF.